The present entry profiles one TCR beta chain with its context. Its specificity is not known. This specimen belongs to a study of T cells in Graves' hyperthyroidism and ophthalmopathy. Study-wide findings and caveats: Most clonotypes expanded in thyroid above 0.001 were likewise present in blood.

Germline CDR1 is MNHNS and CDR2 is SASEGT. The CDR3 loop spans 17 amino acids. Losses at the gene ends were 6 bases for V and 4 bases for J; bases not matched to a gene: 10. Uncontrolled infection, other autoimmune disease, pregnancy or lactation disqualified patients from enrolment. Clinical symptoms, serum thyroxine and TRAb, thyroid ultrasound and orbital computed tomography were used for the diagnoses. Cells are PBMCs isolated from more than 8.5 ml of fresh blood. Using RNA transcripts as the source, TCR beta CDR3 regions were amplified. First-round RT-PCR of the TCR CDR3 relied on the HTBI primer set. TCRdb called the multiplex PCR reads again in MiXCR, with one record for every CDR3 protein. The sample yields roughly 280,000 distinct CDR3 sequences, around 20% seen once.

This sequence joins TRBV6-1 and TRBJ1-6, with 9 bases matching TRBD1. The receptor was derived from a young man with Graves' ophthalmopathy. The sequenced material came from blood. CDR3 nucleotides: TGTGCCAGCAGGGGGACAGGGCGAGTACCATATAATTCACCCCTCCACTTT. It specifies CASRGTGRVPYNSPLHF.